These 5 T cell receptor beta chains share one sample of origin, sequenced in a study of shared clonotypes between healthy human individuals. Clones were sequenced by immunoSEQ multiplex PCR, and TCRdb holds only the in-frame ones, with some missing. Of 1.5 million to 2.5 million clones detected, around 96% appear once; the ten largest clones hold around 1.2%. Naive CD8 cells, CD45RO-negative and positively selected for CCR7, excluded terminally differentiated effector memory CD45RA+ cells. Sequenced: naive CD8+ T cells sorted from blood. The receptors originated from a man between 18 and 35 years old in good health.

This chain connects TRBV29-1 to TRBJ1-2, with D possibly matching TRBD1 (5 bases). This CDR3 contains 14 residues. The V end lost 0 bases, the J end lost 4 bases, and 12 bases lay between the germline ends. Germline assignment: CDR1 SQVTM and CDR2 ANQGSEA. The CDR3 region has the DNA TGCAGCGTTGAAGACGTGGGACGGGGCTATGGCTACACCTTC. Its protein is CSVEDVGRGYGYTF.

The rearrangement joins TRBV9 to TRBJ2-1, with 10 bases fitting TRBD2. CDR3 length equals 16 residues. The J segment lost 3 bases and the V segment lost 3 bases, leaving 6 bases of the junction unmatched. Germline CDR1 reads SGDLS; CDR2 reads YYNGEE. This CDR3 reads CASSAVAGGFYNEQFF. In DNA form, the CDR3 reads TGTGCCAGCAGCGCAGTAGCGGGAGGATTCTACAATGAGCAGTTCTTC. The full variable domain, its missing parts supplied by reference TRBV9 and TRBJ2-1, is DSGVTQTPKHLITATGQRVTLRCSPRSGDLSVYWYQQSLDQGLQFLIQYYNGEERAKGNILERFSAQQFPDLHSELNLSSLELGDSALYFCASSAVAGGFYNEQFFGPGTRLTVL.

J is TRBJ2-1 and V is TRBV4-1; D is possibly TRBD1 (6 bases). The CDR3 extends over 16 amino acids. Germline V CDR1 and CDR2: MGHRA, YSYEKL. V was pared by 2 bases and J by 0 bases, with 11 bases between. CDR3 loop: CASSQRDTHSYNEQFF. Written as DNA, the CDR3 is TGCGCCAGCAGCCAACGGGACACACACTCCTACAATGAGCAGTTCTTC.

This clone has a single count. The gene calls are TRBV27 and TRBJ1-1, with D maybe TRBD1 (5 bases). The CDR3 spans 13 residues. Germline V gives CDR1 MNHEY, CDR2 SMNVEV (reference sequence). Trimming left V 3 bases short and J 8 bases short, with 13 bases between. The CDR3 protein is CASSLMAGSEAFF. Here the CDR3 DNA reads TGTGCCAGCAGTTTGATGGCAGGGTCCGAAGCTTTCTTT.

The chain employs TRBV4-1 and TRBJ1-6, with 7 bases fitting TRBD1. The germline V gene encodes CDR1 MGHRA and CDR2 YSYEKL. V was clipped by 4 bases and J by 6 bases; unmatched bases: 12. The CDR3 runs to 17 residues. The CDR3 sequence is CASSPVGGPTSNSPLHF. CDR3 in DNA: TGCGCCAGCAGCCCGGTAGGGGGCCCCACTAGTAATTCACCCCTCCACTTT.